This T cell receptor beta chain was obtained from a study of vaccination effects on CD4 cells after COVID-19. Germline V CDR1 and CDR2: SGHAT, FQDESV (reference sequence). The CDR3 loop spans 15 amino acids. Trimming removed 1 base at V and 1 base at J, with 10 bases between. Study-wide results and caveats: Infection- and vaccine-induced clones contracted markedly late after vaccination.

Turning to this clone: Antigen: not known.

Sequencing used immunoSEQ multiplex PCR; TCRdb keeps in-frame clones, though not all of them. Here the sample spans around 14,000 clones, roughly 72% being singletons. CD4+ T cells specific for antigen were expanded with viral peptide pools by the ViraFEST assay before sequencing. Once cultured for approximately eleven days, the cells underwent separation to obtain CD4+ T cells. Each person got two doses of an mRNA SARS-CoV-2 vaccine, BNT162b2 or mRNA-1273. Specimen: CD4+ T cells from PBMCs cultured with SARS-CoV-2 spike peptides, collected after COVID-19 vaccination. This chain uses TRBV11-1 with TRBJ1-1, with D possibly being TRBD1 (5 bases). This clonotype originated in a human donor who received a COVID-19 vaccine. The CDR3: CASSLGGRANTEAFF. CDR3 bases: TGTGCCAGCAGCTTAGGGGGCAGAGCGAACACTGAAGCTTTCTTT.